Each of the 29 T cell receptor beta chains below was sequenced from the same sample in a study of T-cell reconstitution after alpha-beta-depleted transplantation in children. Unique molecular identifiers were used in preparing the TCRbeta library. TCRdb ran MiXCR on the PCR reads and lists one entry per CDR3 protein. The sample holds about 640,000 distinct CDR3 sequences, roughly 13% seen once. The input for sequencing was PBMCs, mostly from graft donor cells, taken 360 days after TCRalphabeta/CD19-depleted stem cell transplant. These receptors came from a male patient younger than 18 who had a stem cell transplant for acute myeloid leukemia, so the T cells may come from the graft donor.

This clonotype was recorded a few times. The CDR3: CATSTTRSAGGTTDTQYF. The CDR3 nucleotides are TGTGCCACCAGCACCACCAGGTCCGCGGGAGGCACCACAGATACGCAGTATTTT. V usage is TRBV15 and J usage is TRBJ2-3, with 8 bases identical to TRBD2. V gave up 4 bases and J gave up 2 bases; unmatched junction bases: 14. CDR3 size: 18 residues. From germline, CDR1 is LNHNV and CDR2 YYDKDF (reference sequence).

CDR3 amino acids: CASSLIAPGYEQYF. The CDR3 nucleotides are TGTGCCAGCAGCTTGATAGCGCCGGGCTACGAGCAGTACTTC. The V and J genes are TRBV7-2 and TRBJ2-7; the D gene is possibly TRBD2 (5 bases). Trimming pared 3 bases from V and 3 bases from J, leaving 12 bases between. The CDR3 covers 14 residues. The germline CDR1 and CDR2 sequences are SGHTA and FQGNSA.

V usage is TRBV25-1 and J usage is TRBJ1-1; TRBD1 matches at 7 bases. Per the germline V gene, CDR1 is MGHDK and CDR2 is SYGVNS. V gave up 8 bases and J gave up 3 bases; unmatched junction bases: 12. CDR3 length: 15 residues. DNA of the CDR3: TGTGCCAGCTTCCCTCTACAGGGGACGGACACTGAAGCTTTCTTT. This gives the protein CASFPLQGTDTEAFF. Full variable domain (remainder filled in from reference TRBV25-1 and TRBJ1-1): EADIYQTPRYLVIGTGKKITLECSQTMGHDKMYWYQQDPGMELHLIHYSYGVNSTEKGDLSSESTVSRIRTEHFPLTLESARPSHTSQYLCASFPLQGTDTEAFFGQGTRLTVV.

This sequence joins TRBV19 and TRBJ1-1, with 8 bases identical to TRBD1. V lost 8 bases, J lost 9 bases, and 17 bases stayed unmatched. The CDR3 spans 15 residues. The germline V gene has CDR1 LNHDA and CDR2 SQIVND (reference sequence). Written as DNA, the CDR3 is TGTGCCAGTTCAGGGGGCCGTAGTCCGAACGTGAAAGCTTTCTTT. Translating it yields CASSGGRSPNVKAFF. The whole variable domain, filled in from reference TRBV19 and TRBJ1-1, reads DGGITQSPKYLFRKEGQNVTLSCEQNLNHDAMYWYRQDPGQGLRLIYYSQIVNDFQKGDIAEGYSVSREKKESFPLTVTSAQKNPTAFYLCASSGGRSPNVKAFFGQGTRLTVV.

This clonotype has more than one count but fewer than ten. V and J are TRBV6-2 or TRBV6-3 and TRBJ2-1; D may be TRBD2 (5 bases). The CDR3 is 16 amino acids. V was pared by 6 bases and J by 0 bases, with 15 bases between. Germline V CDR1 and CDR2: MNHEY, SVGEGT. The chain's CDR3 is CASRLGRLHSYNEQFF. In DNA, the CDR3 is TGTGCCAGCAGATTAGGGAGACTACACTCCTACAATGAGCAGTTCTTC.

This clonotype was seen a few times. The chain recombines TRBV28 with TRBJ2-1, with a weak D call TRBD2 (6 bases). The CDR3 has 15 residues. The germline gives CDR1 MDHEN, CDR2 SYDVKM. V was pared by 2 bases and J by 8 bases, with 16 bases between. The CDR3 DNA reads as TGTGCCAGCAGTTTAATGTCGGGAGCGGTCTATGAGCAGTTCTTC. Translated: CASSLMSGAVYEQFF.

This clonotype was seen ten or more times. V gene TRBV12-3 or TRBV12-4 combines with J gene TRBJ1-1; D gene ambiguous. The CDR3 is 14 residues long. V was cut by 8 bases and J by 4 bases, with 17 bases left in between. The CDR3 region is CASLFRAGITEAFF. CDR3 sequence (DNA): TGTGCCAGCCTCTTCCGTGCGGGGATCACTGAAGCTTTCTTT.

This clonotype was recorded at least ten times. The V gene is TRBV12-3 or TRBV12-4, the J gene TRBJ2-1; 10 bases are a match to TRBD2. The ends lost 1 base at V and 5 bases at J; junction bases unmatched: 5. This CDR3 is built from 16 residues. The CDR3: CASSLGLLAGDNEQFF. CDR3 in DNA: TGTGCCAGCAGTTTAGGCCTGCTAGCGGGGGACAATGAGCAGTTCTTC.

The CDR3 nucleotides read TGTGCCAGCAGCGATAAGGGCCGTCATCGGGTCAATGAGCAGTTCTTC. Translated: CASSDKGRHRVNEQFF. This chain connects TRBV11-2 to TRBJ2-1; D gene ambiguous. Germline-derived CDR1 and CDR2 are SGHAT and FQNNGV. The CDR3 has 16 amino acids. Deletions cut 5 bases from V and 6 bases from J, with 20 bases between. The variable domain in full, completed from reference TRBV11-2 and TRBJ2-1, reads EAGVAQSPRYKIIEKRQSVAFWCNPISGHATLYWYQQILGQGPKLLIQFQNNGVVDDSQLPKDRFSAERLKGVDSTLKIQPAKLEDSAVYLCASSDKGRHRVNEQFFGPGTRLTVL.

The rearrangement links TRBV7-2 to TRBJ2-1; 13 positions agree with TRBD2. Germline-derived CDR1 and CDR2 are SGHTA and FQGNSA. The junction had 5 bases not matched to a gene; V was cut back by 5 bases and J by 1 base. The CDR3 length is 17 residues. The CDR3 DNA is TGTGCCAGCAGCCCAGGGACTAGCGGGGCATCCTACAATGAGCAGTTCTTC. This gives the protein CASSPGTSGASYNEQFF. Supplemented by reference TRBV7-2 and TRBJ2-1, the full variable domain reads GAGVSQSPSNKVTEKGKDVELRCDPISGHTALYWYRQSLGQGLEFLIYFQGNSAPDKSGLPSDRFSAERTGGSVSTLTIQRTQQEDSAVYLCASSPGTSGASYNEQFFGPGTRLTVL.

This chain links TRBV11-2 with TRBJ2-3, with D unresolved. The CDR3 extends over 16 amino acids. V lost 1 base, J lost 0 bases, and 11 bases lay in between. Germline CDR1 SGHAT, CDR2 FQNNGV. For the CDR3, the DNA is TGTGCCAGCAGCTTAGTTTCTTCGGCTAGCACAGATACGCAGTATTTT. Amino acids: CASSLVSSASTDTQYF.

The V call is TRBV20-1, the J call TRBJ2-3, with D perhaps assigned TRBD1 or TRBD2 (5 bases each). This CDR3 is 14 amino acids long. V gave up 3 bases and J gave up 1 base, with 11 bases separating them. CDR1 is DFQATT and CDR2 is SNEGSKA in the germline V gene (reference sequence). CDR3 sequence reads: CSARGERRTDTQYF. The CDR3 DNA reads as TGCAGTGCTAGGGGGGAAAGGCGCACAGATACGCAGTATTTT.

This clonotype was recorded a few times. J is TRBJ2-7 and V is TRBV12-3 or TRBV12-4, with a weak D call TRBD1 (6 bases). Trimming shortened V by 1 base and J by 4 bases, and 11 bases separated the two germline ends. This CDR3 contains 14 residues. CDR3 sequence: CASSLGQGRYEQYF. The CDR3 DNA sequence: TGTGCCAGCAGTTTAGGGCAGGGGCGGTACGAGCAGTACTTC.

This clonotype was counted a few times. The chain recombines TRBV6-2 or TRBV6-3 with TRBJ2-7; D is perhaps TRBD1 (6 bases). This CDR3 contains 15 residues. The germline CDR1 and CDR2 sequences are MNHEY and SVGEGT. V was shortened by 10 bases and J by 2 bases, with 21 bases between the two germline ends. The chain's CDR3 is CANSYRVNRTYEQYF. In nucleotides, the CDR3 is TGTGCCAACTCATACAGGGTGAACAGGACCTACGAGCAGTACTTC.

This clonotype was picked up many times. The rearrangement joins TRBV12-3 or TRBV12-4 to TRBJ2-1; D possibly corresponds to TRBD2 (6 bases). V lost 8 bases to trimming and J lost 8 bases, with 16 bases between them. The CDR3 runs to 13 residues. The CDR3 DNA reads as TGTGCCAGCTGTTCCGGGACTTGCCATGAGCAGTTCTTC. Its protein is CASCSGTCHEQFF.

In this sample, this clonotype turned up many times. The CDR3 nucleotides read TGCAGCGTTGACCTAGCGGGAGAGACCCAGTACTTC. The encoded protein is CSVDLAGETQYF. This chain joins TRBV29-1 and TRBJ2-5; 8 nucleotides line up with TRBD2. CDR1 is SQVTM and CDR2 is ANQGSEA in the germline V gene. The CDR3 has 12 amino acids. V lost 3 bases and J lost 4; bases outside the gene matches: 1.

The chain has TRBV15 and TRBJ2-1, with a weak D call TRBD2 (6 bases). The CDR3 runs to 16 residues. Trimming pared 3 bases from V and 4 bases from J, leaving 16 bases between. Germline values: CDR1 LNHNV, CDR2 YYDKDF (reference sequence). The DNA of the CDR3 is TGTGCCACCAGCAGCCGGGTGGGTAGCGGATACAATGAGCAGTTCTTC. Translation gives CATSSRVGSGYNEQFF.

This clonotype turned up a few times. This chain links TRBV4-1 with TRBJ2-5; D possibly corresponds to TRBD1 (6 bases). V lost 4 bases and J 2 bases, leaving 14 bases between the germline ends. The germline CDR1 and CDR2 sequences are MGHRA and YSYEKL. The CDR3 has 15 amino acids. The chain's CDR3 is CASSPYPQGQETQYF. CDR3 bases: TGCGCCAGCAGCCCGTACCCACAGGGACAAGAGACCCAGTACTTC.

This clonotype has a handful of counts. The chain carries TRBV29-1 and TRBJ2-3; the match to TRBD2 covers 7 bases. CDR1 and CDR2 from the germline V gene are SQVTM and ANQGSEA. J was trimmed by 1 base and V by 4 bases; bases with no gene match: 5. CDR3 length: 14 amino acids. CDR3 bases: TGCAGCGTTGTACATCTAGCGGGCACAGATACGCAGTATTTT. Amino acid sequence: CSVVHLAGTDTQYF.

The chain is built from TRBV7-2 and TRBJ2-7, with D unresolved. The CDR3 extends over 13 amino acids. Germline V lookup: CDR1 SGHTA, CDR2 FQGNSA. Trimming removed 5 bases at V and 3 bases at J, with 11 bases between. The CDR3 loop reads CASSPKNHYEQYF. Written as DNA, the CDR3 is TGTGCCAGCAGCCCGAAAAACCACTACGAGCAGTACTTC.

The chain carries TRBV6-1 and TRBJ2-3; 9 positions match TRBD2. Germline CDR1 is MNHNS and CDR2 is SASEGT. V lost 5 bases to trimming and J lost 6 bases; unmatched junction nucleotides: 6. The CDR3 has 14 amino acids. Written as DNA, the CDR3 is TGTGCCAGCAGTATAGCGGGAGCCCCGGATACGCAGTATTTT. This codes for CASSIAGAPDTQYF.

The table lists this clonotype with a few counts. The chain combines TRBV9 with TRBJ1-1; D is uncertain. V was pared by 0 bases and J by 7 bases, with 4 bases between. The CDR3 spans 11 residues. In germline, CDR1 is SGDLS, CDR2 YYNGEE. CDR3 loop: CASSVADEAFF. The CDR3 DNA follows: TGTGCCAGCAGCGTAGCAGATGAAGCTTTCTTT.

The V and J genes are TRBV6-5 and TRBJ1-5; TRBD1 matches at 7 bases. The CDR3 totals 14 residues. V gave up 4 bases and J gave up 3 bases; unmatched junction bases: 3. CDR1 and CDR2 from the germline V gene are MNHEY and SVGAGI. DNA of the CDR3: TGTGCCAGCAGTTCAACAGGGGTCAATCAGCCCCAGCATTTT. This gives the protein CASSSTGVNQPQHF.

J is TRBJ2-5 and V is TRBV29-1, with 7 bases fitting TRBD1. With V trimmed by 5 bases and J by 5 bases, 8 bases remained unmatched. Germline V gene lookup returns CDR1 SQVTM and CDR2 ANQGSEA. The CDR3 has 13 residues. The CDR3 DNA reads TGCAGCGTTCCCACAGGGGCCAGGGAGACCCAGTACTTC. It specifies CSVPTGARETQYF.

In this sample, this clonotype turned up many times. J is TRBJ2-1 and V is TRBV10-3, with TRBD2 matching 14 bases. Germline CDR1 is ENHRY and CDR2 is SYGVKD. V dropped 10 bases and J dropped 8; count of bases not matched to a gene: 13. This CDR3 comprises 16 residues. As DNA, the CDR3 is TGTGCCACCCTCGGGGCCGGGACTAGCGGGAGATATGAGCAGTTCTTC. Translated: CATLGAGTSGRYEQFF.

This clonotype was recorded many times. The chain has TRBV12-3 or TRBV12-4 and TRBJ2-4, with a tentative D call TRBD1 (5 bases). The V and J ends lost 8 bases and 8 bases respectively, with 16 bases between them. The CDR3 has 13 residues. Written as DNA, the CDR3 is TGTGCCAGCTGTCTAGTACAGGCGGACATTCAGTACTTC. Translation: CASCLVQADIQYF.

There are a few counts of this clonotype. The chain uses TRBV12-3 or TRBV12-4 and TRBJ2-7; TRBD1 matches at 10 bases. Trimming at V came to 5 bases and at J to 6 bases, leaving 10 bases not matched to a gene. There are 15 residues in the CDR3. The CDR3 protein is CASSQVDRGSSEQYF. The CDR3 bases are TGTGCCAGCAGTCAGGTGGACAGGGGGTCGAGCGAGCAGTACTTC.

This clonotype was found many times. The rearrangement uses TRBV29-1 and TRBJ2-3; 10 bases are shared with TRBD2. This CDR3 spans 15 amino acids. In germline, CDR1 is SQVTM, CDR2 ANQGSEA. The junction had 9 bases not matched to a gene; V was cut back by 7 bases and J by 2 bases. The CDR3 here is CSGSRTSGYTDTQYF. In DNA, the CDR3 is TGCAGCGGGTCCAGGACTAGCGGCTACACAGATACGCAGTATTTT.

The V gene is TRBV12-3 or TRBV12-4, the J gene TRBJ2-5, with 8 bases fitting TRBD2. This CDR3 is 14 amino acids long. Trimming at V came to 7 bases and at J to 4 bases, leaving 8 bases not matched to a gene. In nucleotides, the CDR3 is TGTGCCAGCACCAGGAGCGGGAGTGGAGAGACCCAGTACTTC. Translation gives CASTRSGSGETQYF.